The 19 T cell receptor beta chains in this list originate from one sample, sequenced in a study of T cells in tumors after PD-1 blockade. Libraries were prepared by immunoSEQ multiplex PCR; TCRdb keeps only in-frame clonotypes and omits some of them. Here the sample spans about 8,200 clones, approximately 62% being singletons. Time point specified: second of two post-therapy site-matched biopsies about two months apart. The sequencing used tumor tissue, collected after anti-PD-1 treatment. The source is a human donor with basal cell carcinoma.

This chain links TRBV27 with TRBJ1-1; D possibly corresponds to TRBD1 (6 bases). Looked up from germline, CDR1 is MNHEY and CDR2 is SMNVEV (reference sequence). This CDR3 has 14 residues. The V and J ends lost 6 bases and 7 bases respectively, with 18 bases between them. The CDR3 sequence is CASRFGGGGGEAFF. The CDR3 nucleotides read TGTGCCAGCAGATTTGGGGGGGGAGGGGGTGAAGCTTTCTTT.

V usage is TRBV14 and J usage is TRBJ2-1; 10 nucleotides align to TRBD1. Germline lookup yields CDR1 SGHDN and CDR2 FVKESK. The CDR3 is 16 amino acids. The junction had 7 bases not matched to a gene; V was cut back by 3 bases and J by 5 bases. DNA of the CDR3: TGTGCCAGCAGCCACAAGACGGGACAGGGGCACAATGAGCAGTTCTTC. Protein product: CASSHKTGQGHNEQFF. Using reference TRBV14 and TRBJ2-1 for the parts outside the CDR3, the full variable domain is EAGVTQFPSHSVIEKGQTVTLRCDPISGHDNLYWYRRVMGKEIKFLLHFVKESKQDESGMPNNRFLAERTGGTYSTLKVQPAELEDSGVYFCASSHKTGQGHNEQFFGPGTRLTVL.

The chain joins TRBV29-1 to TRBJ2-5, with D tentatively TRBD1 (6 bases). Trimming took off 1 base at V and 5 bases at J, with 14 bases between the two ends. Germline V CDR1 and CDR2: SQVTM, ANQGSEA. The CDR3 consists of 14 residues. The CDR3 region is CSVEGKSRGETQYF. CDR3 bases: TGCAGCGTTGAAGGGAAGTCAAGGGGGGAGACCCAGTACTTC.

By sample share, this clone is large. At the DNA level, this CDR3 is encoded by other sequences in the same sample as well. The chain combines TRBV5-1 with TRBJ1-2, with TRBD1 identical over 7 bases. The ends lost 2 bases at V and 8 bases at J; junction bases unmatched: 6. CDR1 is SGHRS and CDR2 is YFSETQ in the germline V gene. The CDR3 has 13 residues. CDR3 in DNA: TGCGCCAGCAGCTTCGACAGGGAGGGAGGCTACACCTTC. It codes for CASSFDREGGYTF.

The V gene is TRBV12-3 or TRBV12-4, the J gene TRBJ2-5; D remains ambiguous. Trimming stripped 8 bases from V and 5 bases from J, with 9 bases between. The CDR3 is 11 residues long. CDR3 DNA sequence: TGTGCCAGCCGACTTGGCGAGACCCAGTACTTC. Translated, it gives CASRLGETQYF.

This clone was seen more than once but under ten times. The CDR3 region is CASSLDGRQNTEAFF. CDR3 bases: TGTGCCAGCAGCTTAGACGGCCGGCAGAACACTGAAGCTTTCTTT. This sequence joins TRBV7-2 and TRBJ1-1; D unclear. This CDR3 contains 15 residues. CDR1 SGHTA and CDR2 FQGNSA come from the germline V gene. Trimming removed 1 base at V and 1 base at J, with 10 bases between. Looking up the rest from reference TRBV7-2 and TRBJ1-1 gives the full variable domain: GAGVSQSPSNKVTEKGKDVELRCDPISGHTALYWYRQSLGQGLEFLIYFQGNSAPDKSGLPSDRFSAERTGGSVSTLTIQRTQQEDSAVYLCASSLDGRQNTEAFFGQGTRLTVV.

The chain couples TRBV6-6 to TRBJ1-4; D remains ambiguous. The V and J ends lost 7 bases and 5 bases respectively, with 14 bases between them. Germline loops: CDR1 MNHNY, CDR2 SVGAGI (reference sequence). CDR3 length equals 14 residues. The CDR3 DNA follows: TGTGCCAGCAACCAGAGGAAGGAGAATGAAAAACTGTTTTTT. Amino acids: CASNQRKENEKLFF.

By sample share, this clone is medium-sized (0.01 to 0.1%). The chain couples TRBV14 to TRBJ2-7, with 7 bases aligning to TRBD2. The CDR3 has 15 residues. CDR1 SGHDN and CDR2 FVKESK come from the germline V gene. V gave up 1 base and J gave up 1 base; unmatched junction bases: 4. CDR3 nucleotides: TGTGCCAGCAGCCAAGGAGGACTAGGTTCCTACGAGCAGTACTTC. Residues: CASSQGGLGSYEQYF. Complete variable domain (other parts from reference TRBV14 and TRBJ2-7): EAGVTQFPSHSVIEKGQTVTLRCDPISGHDNLYWYRRVMGKEIKFLLHFVKESKQDESGMPNNRFLAERTGGTYSTLKVQPAELEDSGVYFCASSQGGLGSYEQYFGPGTRLTVT.

J is TRBJ2-7 and V is TRBV5-1; D is uncertain. The V end was cut by 4 bases, the J end by 7 bases, with 15 bases between. The germline gives CDR1 SGHRS, CDR2 YFSETQ. The CDR3 extends over 13 amino acids. For the CDR3, the DNA is TGCGCCAGCAGCCCTGGGAACGCTGGGGAGCAGTACTTC. Its translation: CASSPGNAGEQYF.

The chain uses TRBV6-1 and TRBJ1-6, with D uncertain. Between the trimmed V and J ends, which lost 2 bases and 4 bases, there was a span of 9 bases. The germline V gene encodes CDR1 MNHNS and CDR2 SASEGT. The CDR3 consists of 15 residues. The CDR3 nucleotides read TGTGCCAGCAGTGAACTACAGTCATATAATTCACCCCTCCACTTT. Its translation is CASSELQSYNSPLHF.

The chain recombines TRBV5-1 with TRBJ2-5, with D unresolved. The CDR3 is made up of 11 amino acids. The germline V and J ends were trimmed by 0 bases and 3 bases, with 0 bases remaining between them. From germline, CDR1 is SGHRS and CDR2 YFSETQ. Here the CDR3 reads CASSLEETQYF. CDR3 in DNA: TGCGCCAGCAGCTTGGAAGAGACCCAGTACTTC.

The rearrangement links TRBV4-1 to TRBJ2-2; perhaps D is TRBD1 or TRBD2 (7 bases each). Germline CDR1 and CDR2: MGHRA and YSYEKL. Trimming stripped 2 bases from V and 5 bases from J, with 12 bases between. The CDR3 has 15 amino acids. CDR3 loop: CASSQTGEGTGELFF. CDR3 bases: TGCGCCAGCAGCCAAACAGGGGAGGGGACCGGGGAGCTGTTTTTT.

The chain is built from TRBV7-9 and TRBJ2-7, with 7 bases fitting TRBD2. Per the germline V gene, CDR1 is SEHNR and CDR2 is FQNEAQ (reference sequence). J gave up 1 base and V 5 bases, and 8 bases lay outside the gene matches. The CDR3 contains 15 residues. The DNA of the CDR3 is TGTGCCAGCAGCAGAACCGGGACTATATCCTACGAGCAGTACTTC. This gives the protein CASSRTGTISYEQYF.

This clone showed up just a few times. This chain joins TRBV29-1 and TRBJ2-5, with 11 bases lining up with TRBD2. The trim removed 4 bases at V and 4 bases at J, leaving 14 bases unmatched. The CDR3 contains 17 residues. Germline-derived CDR1 and CDR2 are SQVTM and ANQGSEA. CDR3 protein: CSVAGLFLAGGTETQYF. For the CDR3, the DNA is TGCAGCGTTGCGGGGCTTTTTCTAGCGGGGGGTACAGAGACCCAGTACTTC.

The rearrangement joins TRBV7-2 to TRBJ2-3, with 11 nucleotides matching TRBD2. CDR1 is SGHTA, CDR2 FQGNSA, per germline. The length of the CDR3 is 16 residues. J was trimmed by 8 bases and V by 1 base; bases with no gene match: 8. This chain's CDR3 is CASSLGLSGGAGTQYF. The DNA for the CDR3 is TGTGCCAGCAGCTTAGGGCTTAGCGGGGGGGCAGGTACGCAGTATTTT.

This chain links TRBV7-9 with TRBJ2-2; D ambiguous. The length of the CDR3 is 16 residues. The germline gives CDR1 SEHNR, CDR2 FQNEAQ (reference sequence). Between the trimmed V and J ends, which lost 1 base and 6 bases, there was a span of 15 bases. The CDR3: CASSLVGLWGPGELFF. The CDR3 region has the DNA TGTGCCAGCAGCTTAGTCGGGTTGTGGGGTCCCGGGGAGCTGTTTTTT.

This clone showed up just once. The chain is built from TRBV4-1 and TRBJ2-2; D gene uncertain. V was cut by 0 bases and J by 1 base, with 6 bases left in between. From germline, CDR1 is MGHRA and CDR2 YSYEKL. The CDR3 runs to 15 residues. For the CDR3, the DNA is TGCGCCAGCAGCCAAGATGGCATGAACACCGGGGAGCTGTTTTTT. Its protein product is CASSQDGMNTGELFF.

The chain combines TRBV10-3 with TRBJ2-6; D remains ambiguous. Looked up from germline, CDR1 is ENHRY and CDR2 is SYGVKD. The ends were cut back, 0 bases at V and 1 base at J, with 7 bases in the middle. CDR3 size: 16 residues. Written as DNA, the CDR3 is TGTGCCATCAGTGAGTCGTATGGGTCTGGGGCCAACGTCCTGACTTTC. It is translated as CAISESYGSGANVLTF.

This sequence joins TRBV5-4 and TRBJ2-5; possibly TRBD1 for D (5 bases). The CDR3 covers 15 residues. Looked up from germline, CDR1 is SGHNT and CDR2 is YYREEE (reference sequence). V shed 0 bases and J shed 4 bases, with 13 bases lying between them. CDR3 coding DNA: TGTGCCAGCAGCTTGGATTCGCAGGGTTTAGAGACCCAGTACTTC. Translated: CASSLDSQGLETQYF. Variable domain in full (rest from reference TRBV5-4 and TRBJ2-5): ETGVTQSPTHLIKTRGQQVTLRCSSQSGHNTVSWYQQALGQGPQFIFQYYREEENGRGNFPPRFSGLQFPNYSSELNVNALELDDSALYLCASSLDSQGLETQYFGPGTRLLVL.